Sequencing of this T cell receptor beta chain was carried out in a study of blood T cell repertoires in COVID-19. This clone was detected once. The length of the CDR3 is 15 residues. Trimming pared 6 bases from V and 2 bases from J, leaving 11 bases between. Germline V gene data show CDR1 as MNHEY and CDR2 as SMNVEV (reference sequence). Assignments of participants to cohorts depended upon their own reported clinical history. As handled by the study authors: Reference gene primer amplification in the assay estimated nucleated cell counts. Here immunoSEQ multiplex PCR was the method, and the copy in TCRdb shows in-frame clones only, minus some. V and J calls and clone size come straight from that table; D and trimming were deduced from the DNA. The table shows a few hundred thousand clones, with more than 90% occurring only once.

The chain uses TRBV27 and TRBJ2-6; D call uncertain. Sequencing input: PBMCs or T cells enriched from blood (not recorded which). This TCR was sampled from a woman in her twenties or thirties who had recovered from COVID-19. The CDR3: CASRPVRAGANVLTF. DNA for the CDR3: TGTGCCAGCAGACCCGTACGGGCTGGGGCCAACGTCCTGACTTTC. Full variable domain (outside the CDR3, taken from reference TRBV27 and TRBJ2-6): EAQVTQNPRYLITVTGKKLTVTCSQNMNHEYMSWYRQDPGLGLRQIYYSMNVEVTDKGDVPEGYKVSRKEKRNFPLILESPSPNQTSLYFCASRPVRAGANVLTFGAGSRLTVL.